This TCR beta chain came from a study of blood T cell repertoires in COVID-19. Background on the study: PBMCs, B-cell-depleted T cells, or T cells provided the cDNA or gDNA that made up the material.

Source study methods: Reference gene primers were amplified, and this amplification served to estimate nucleated cell counts. Generated by immunoSEQ multiplex PCR, the TCRdb table keeps only in-frame clones and is missing some. Clonal size and the V and J genes are those of that table, whereas D and trimming came from the DNA. The data contain about 140,000 clones, about 80% of them seen just once; the ten biggest clones take up under 2%. The participants were between about 18 and 90 years old and came from 20 to 30 US areas. This receptor was obtained from a woman aged 18-35 years who had been exposed to COVID-19. The sequencing sample was made of PBMCs or T cells enriched from blood (not recorded which).

Here the CDR3 DNA reads TGTGCCAGCAGCCCCAGGTACAGCTCCTACAATGAGCAGTTCTTC. Translation gives CASSPRYSSYNEQFF. V is TRBV9 and J is TRBJ2-1; no firm D call. The ends were cut back, 4 bases at V and 0 bases at J, with 11 bases in the middle. The CDR3 sequence is 15 residues long. Germline-derived CDR1 and CDR2 are SGDLS and YYNGEE. The variable domain in full, completed from reference TRBV9 and TRBJ2-1, reads DSGVTQTPKHLITATGQRVTLRCSPRSGDLSVYWYQQSLDQGLQFLIQYYNGEERAKGNILERFSAQQFPDLHSELNLSSLELGDSALYFCASSPRYSSYNEQFFGPGTRLTVL.